The T cell receptor (beta chain) under discussion was sequenced for a study of blood T cell repertoires in COVID-19. Study as a whole: COVID-19 samples collected from the United States, Italy and Spain covered acute and convalescent phases. The cDNA or gDNA used as material had been derived from T cells, B-cell-depleted T cells, or PBMCs.

This CDR3 is 17 amino acids long. V lost 4 bases, J lost 4 bases, and 10 bases stayed unmatched. Germline CDR1 and CDR2: SGDLS and YYNGEE. Generated by immunoSEQ multiplex PCR, the TCRdb table keeps only in-frame clones and is missing some. Of about 110,000 clones in the sample, roughly nine tenths were seen once. This TCR came from a woman of 80 years or more with acute or convalescent COVID-19. Sequenced: peripheral blood. This sequence joins TRBV9 and TRBJ2-1; 11 bases align to TRBD1. The chain's CDR3 is CASSSLPGQGVYNEQFF. The DNA for the CDR3 is TGTGCCAGCAGCTCACTACCGGGACAGGGGGTTTACAATGAGCAGTTCTTC.